The 9 T cell receptor beta chains below all came from one sample that was sequenced in a study of patients and donors after allogeneic stem cell transplantation. TCRdb ran MiXCR on the RT-PCR reads and lists one entry per CDR3 protein. The table shows about a million distinct CDR3 sequences, with about a sixth occurring only once. Sequenced: blood, either unsorted or a sorted T cell fraction (not recorded which). Every receptor here comes from a human donor who was either an allogeneic HSCT recipient or a stem cell or donor lymphocyte infusion donor (not recorded which). It is not recorded whose cells these are; they may come from a transplant donor.

J is TRBJ1-3 and V is TRBV29-1, with D maybe TRBD1 (5 bases). Germline CDR1 SQVTM, CDR2 ANQGSEA. V gave up 7 bases and J gave up 0 bases, with 7 bases separating them. The CDR3 is 12 residues long. The CDR3 bases are TGCAGCGGAGGACACTCTGGAAACACCATATATTTT. This sequence encodes CSGGHSGNTIYF.

The table lists this clonotype with a few counts. V is TRBV6-1 and J is TRBJ2-5; possible D gene TRBD1, 8 bases. The CDR3 runs 16 residues. V shed 3 bases and J shed 6 bases, with 20 bases lying between them. CDR1 is MNHNS and CDR2 is SASEGT in the germline V gene. In nucleotides, the CDR3 is TGTGCCAGCAGTGAGAACAGGGGGGGGAATGTACAGACCCAGTACTTC. Protein product: CASSENRGGNVQTQYF.

The rearrangement links TRBV30 to TRBJ2-7; D gene ambiguous. Germline V lookup: CDR1 GTSNPN, CDR2 SVGIG (reference sequence). The CDR3 extends over 12 amino acids. Trimming cost V 4 bases and J 0 bases, with 7 bases left between them. CDR3 coding DNA: TGTGCCTGGAAGAAGAGCTCCTACGAGCAGTACTTC. Its translation: CAWKKSSYEQYF.

The CDR3 sequence is CASSRGTSGSYNEQFF. Written as DNA, the CDR3 is TGTGCCAGCAGCCGAGGGACTAGCGGGAGTTACAATGAGCAGTTCTTC. The chain uses TRBV3-1 and TRBJ2-1; 14 bases match TRBD2. With 4 bases clipped from V and 4 bases from J, the junction kept 3 bases outside the gene matches. In germline, CDR1 is LGHDT, CDR2 YNNKEL (reference sequence). The CDR3 sequence is 16 residues long.

The V and J genes are TRBV7-2 and TRBJ1-5; D unresolved. Germline CDR1 reads SGHTA; CDR2 reads FQGNSA. The ends were cut back, 1 base at V and 5 bases at J, with 9 bases in the middle. This CDR3 has 14 amino acids. CDR3 coding DNA: TGTGCCAGCAGCTTAGGGCTCGGCCATCAGCCCCAGCATTTT. It yields the protein CASSLGLGHQPQHF.

The table lists this clonotype with a count of one. V usage is TRBV12-3 or TRBV12-4 and J usage is TRBJ1-2; maybe TRBD1 (6 bases). The CDR3 is 15 amino acids. Trimming removed 6 bases at V and 1 base at J, with 15 bases between. Here the CDR3 reads CASRPRTALNYGYTF. The CDR3 bases are TGTGCCAGCAGACCCAGGACAGCCCTTAACTATGGCTACACCTTC.

This clonotype was detected a few times. This chain connects TRBV18 to TRBJ2-3; D may be TRBD1 (5 bases). Germline V gene sequence: CDR1 KGHSH, CDR2 LQKENI. CDR3 length equals 20 residues. Trimming removed 4 bases at V and 2 bases at J, with 28 bases between. In nucleotides, the CDR3 is TGTGCCAGCTCACGCCAGGTTAATCGACCCACCCCAGGGCCCACAGATACGCAGTATTTT. Protein sequence: CASSRQVNRPTPGPTDTQYF. Together with reference TRBV18 and TRBJ2-3, the CDR3 gives the full variable domain: NAGVMQNPRHLVRRRGQEARLRCSPMKGHSHVYWYRQLPEEGLKFMVYLQKENIIDESGMPKERFSAEFPKEGPSILRIQQVVRGDSAAYFCASSRQVNRPTPGPTDTQYFGPGTRLTVL.

This clonotype was counted only a few times. This sequence joins TRBV25-1 and TRBJ2-3; 9 positions match TRBD2. With V trimmed by 8 bases and J by 6 bases, 12 bases remained unmatched. CDR1 is MGHDK and CDR2 is SYGVNS in the germline V gene. This CDR3 region has 15 residues. CDR3 loop: CASRSSAGGRDTQYF. The CDR3 coding sequence is TGTGCCAGCCGTTCATCGGCGGGGGGGCGCGATACGCAGTATTTT.

The rearrangement joins TRBV7-2 to TRBJ2-2, with TRBD2 matching over 7 bases. The length of the CDR3 is 15 residues. The germline gives CDR1 SGHTA, CDR2 FQGNSA. J gave up 1 base and V 4 bases, and 3 bases lay outside the gene matches. The CDR3 DNA is TGTGCCAGCAGCTCTACTAGCGTGAACACCGGGGAGCTGTTTTTT. Its translation: CASSSTSVNTGELFF.